The clone carrying this T cell receptor (beta chain) was seen more than once but under ten times. Its antigen is still unknown. This sample is drawn from a study of T cell responses to AZD1222 COVID-19 vaccine. Findings and caveats of the study: Clonal diversity may have been underestimated in mostly white British donors. Reports say nearly half of spike-specific TCRs go after unmutated variant regions. At 160-218 and 743-854, vaccine-associated CD4 TCRs were dominant, and they spanned spike.

Germline V lookup: CDR1 SGHAT, CDR2 FQNNGV. The CDR3 has 15 residues. Germline trimming cut 5 bases from V and 6 bases from J; bases unmatched to any gene: 10. Produced via immunoSEQ multiplex PCR; TCRdb's table is partial and in-frame only. Seen here are about 120,000 clones, approximately 90% observed once, and the top ten hold 4.2%. V is TRBV11-2 and J is TRBJ2-7, with TRBD1 identical over 10 bases. The clonotype was recovered from an adult who received the MenACWY meningococcal vaccine as a control. Here the sequenced sample was peripheral blood, taken 28 days after the second dose of the MenACWY control vaccine. CDR3 loop: CASSNPGQGMGEQYV. The DNA of the CDR3 is TGTGCCAGCAGCAACCCGGGACAGGGGATGGGCGAGCAGTACGTC.